This TCR beta chain was observed in a study of shared T cell receptors in the human thymus. Profiling relied on immunoSEQ multiplex PCR, and the TCRdb table lists in-frame clones only, not all of them. The sample contains some 700,000 clones, over 75% of which appear only once. In addition, the sample was reused for a study of human thymus T cells. That study adds: Donation came from healthy Finnish infants having corrective surgery for congenital heart defects. Resections were taken during corrective heart surgery, and the thymus tissue came from these. Seemingly biased V and J gene usage marked thymic and blood repertoires. Thymic TCR repertoires of unrelated people reportedly overlapped highly.

This clonotype was obtained from a boy less than two years old with a congenital heart defect. Input material: thymocytes.

The CDR3 sequence: CASSLGHYEQYF. The CDR3 bases are TGTGCCAGCAGTCTCGGACACTACGAGCAGTACTTC. The genes are TRBV13 and TRBJ2-7, with D perhaps matching TRBD1 (5 bases). V lost 6 bases and J lost 3, with 9 bases in between. Germline CDR1 is PRHDT and CDR2 is FYEKMQ (reference sequence). The CDR3 sequence is 12 residues long.